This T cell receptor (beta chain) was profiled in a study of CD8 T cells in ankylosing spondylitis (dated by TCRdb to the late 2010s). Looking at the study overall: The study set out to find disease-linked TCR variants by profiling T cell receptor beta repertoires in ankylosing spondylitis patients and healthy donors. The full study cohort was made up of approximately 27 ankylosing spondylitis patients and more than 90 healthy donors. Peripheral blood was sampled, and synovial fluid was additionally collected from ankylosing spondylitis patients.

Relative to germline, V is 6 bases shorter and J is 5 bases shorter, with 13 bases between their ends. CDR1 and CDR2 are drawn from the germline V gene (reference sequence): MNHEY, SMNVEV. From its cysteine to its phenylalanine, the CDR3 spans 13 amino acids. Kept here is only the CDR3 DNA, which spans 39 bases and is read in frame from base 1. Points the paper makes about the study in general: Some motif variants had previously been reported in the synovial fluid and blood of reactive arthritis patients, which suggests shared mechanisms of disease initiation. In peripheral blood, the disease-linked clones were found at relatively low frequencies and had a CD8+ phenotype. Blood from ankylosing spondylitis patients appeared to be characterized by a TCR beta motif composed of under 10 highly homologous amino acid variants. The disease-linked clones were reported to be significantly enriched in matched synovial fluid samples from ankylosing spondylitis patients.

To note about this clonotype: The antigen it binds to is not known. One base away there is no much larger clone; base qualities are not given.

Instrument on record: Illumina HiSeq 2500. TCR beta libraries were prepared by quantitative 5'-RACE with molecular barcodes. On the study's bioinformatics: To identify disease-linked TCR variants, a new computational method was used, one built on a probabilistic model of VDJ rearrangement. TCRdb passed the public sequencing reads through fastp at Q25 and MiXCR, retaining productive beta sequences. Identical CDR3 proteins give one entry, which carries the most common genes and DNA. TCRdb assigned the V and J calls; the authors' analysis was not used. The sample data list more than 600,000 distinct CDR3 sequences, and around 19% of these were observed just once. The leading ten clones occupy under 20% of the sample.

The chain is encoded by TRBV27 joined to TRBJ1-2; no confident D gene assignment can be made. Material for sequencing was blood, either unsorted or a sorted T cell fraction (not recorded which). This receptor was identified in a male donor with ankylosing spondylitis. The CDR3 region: CASSPVGIYGYTF. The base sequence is TGTGCCAGCAGCCCGGTAGGGATTTATGGCTACACCTTC.